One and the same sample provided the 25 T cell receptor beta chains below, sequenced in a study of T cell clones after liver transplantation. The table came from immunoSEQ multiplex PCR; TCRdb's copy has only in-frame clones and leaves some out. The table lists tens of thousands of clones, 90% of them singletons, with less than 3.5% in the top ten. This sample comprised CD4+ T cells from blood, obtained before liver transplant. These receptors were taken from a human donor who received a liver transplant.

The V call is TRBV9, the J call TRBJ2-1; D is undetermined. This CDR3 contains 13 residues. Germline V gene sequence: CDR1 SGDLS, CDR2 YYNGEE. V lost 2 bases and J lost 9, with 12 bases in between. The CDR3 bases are TGTGCCAGCAGCGTTACTTTTCCGGGTGAGCAGTTCTTC. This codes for CASSVTFPGEQFF. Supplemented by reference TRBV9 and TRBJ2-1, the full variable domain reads DSGVTQTPKHLITATGQRVTLRCSPRSGDLSVYWYQQSLDQGLQFLIQYYNGEERAKGNILERFSAQQFPDLHSELNLSSLELGDSALYFCASSVTFPGEQFFGPGTRLTVL.

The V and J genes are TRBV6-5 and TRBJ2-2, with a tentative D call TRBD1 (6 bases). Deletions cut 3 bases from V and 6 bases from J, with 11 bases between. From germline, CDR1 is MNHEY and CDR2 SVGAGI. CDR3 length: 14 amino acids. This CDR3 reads CASSYNRVAGELFF. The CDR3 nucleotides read TGTGCCAGCAGTTATAACAGGGTTGCCGGGGAGCTGTTTTTT.

CDR3 protein: CASSPSGSGRGEQFF. The CDR3 DNA follows: TGTGCCAGCAGCCCGAGCGGTAGCGGGAGGGGTGAGCAGTTCTTC. J is TRBJ2-1 and V is TRBV9, with 11 bases lining up with TRBD2. The germline V gene has CDR1 SGDLS and CDR2 YYNGEE. The ends lost 4 bases at V and 9 bases at J; junction bases unmatched: 9. The CDR3 is 15 amino acids.

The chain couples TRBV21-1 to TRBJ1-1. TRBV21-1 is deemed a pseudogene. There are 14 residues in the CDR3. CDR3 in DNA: TGTGCCAGCAGCAAGCCCGGGCAGCGTATTAGAGCTTTCTTT. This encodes CASSKPGQRIRAFF.

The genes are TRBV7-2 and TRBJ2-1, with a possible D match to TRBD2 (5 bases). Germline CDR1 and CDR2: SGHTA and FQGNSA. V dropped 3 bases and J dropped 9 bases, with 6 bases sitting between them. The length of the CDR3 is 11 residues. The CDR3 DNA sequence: TGTGCCAGCAGCTTGAGCGGTGAGCAGTTCTTC. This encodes CASSLSGEQFF.

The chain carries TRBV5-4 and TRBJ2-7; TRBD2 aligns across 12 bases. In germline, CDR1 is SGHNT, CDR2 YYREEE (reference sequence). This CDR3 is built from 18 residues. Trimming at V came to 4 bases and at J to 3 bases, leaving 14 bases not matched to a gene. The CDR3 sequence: CASSTPGLAGRQGYEQYF. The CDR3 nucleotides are TGTGCCAGCAGCACCCCCGGACTAGCGGGAAGGCAAGGCTACGAGCAGTACTTC.

CDR3 in amino acids: CASSLLAGTETQYF. CDR3 DNA sequence: TGTGCCAGCAGCCTCCTAGCGGGAACCGAGACCCAGTACTTC. V is TRBV5-4 and J is TRBJ2-5; 9 nucleotides align to TRBD2. Losses at the gene ends were 4 bases for V and 5 bases for J; bases not matched to a gene: 6. CDR3 size: 14 residues. Germline V CDR1 and CDR2: SGHNT, YYREEE (reference sequence).

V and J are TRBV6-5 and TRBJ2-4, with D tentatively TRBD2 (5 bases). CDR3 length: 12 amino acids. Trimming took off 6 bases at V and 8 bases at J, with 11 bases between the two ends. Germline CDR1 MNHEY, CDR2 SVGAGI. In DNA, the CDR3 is TGTGCCAGCAGCCCACGGGGTGACATTCAGTACTTC. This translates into CASSPRGDIQYF.

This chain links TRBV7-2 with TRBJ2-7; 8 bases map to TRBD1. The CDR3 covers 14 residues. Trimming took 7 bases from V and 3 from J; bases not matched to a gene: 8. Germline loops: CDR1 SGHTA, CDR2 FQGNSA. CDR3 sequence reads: CASTPAGGLYEQYF. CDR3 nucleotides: TGTGCCAGCACCCCTGCAGGGGGCCTCTACGAGCAGTACTTC.

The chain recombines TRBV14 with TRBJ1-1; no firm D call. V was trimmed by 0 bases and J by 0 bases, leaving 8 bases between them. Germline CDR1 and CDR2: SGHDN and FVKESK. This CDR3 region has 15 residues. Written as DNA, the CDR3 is TGTGCCAGCAGCCAAGATACAAGGCTGAACACTGAAGCTTTCTTT. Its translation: CASSQDTRLNTEAFF.

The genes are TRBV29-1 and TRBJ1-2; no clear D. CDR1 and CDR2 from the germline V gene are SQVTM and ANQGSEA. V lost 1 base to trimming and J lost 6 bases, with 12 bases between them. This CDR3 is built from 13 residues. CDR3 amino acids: CSVEALRRDGYTF. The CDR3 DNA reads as TGCAGCGTTGAAGCACTCCGGAGGGATGGCTACACCTTC. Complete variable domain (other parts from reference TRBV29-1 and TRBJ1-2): SAVISQKPSRDICQRGTSLTIQCQVDSQVTMMFWYRQQPGQSLTLIATANQGSEATYESGFVIDKFPISRPNLTFSTLTVSNMSPEDSSIYLCSVEALRRDGYTFGSGTRLTVV.

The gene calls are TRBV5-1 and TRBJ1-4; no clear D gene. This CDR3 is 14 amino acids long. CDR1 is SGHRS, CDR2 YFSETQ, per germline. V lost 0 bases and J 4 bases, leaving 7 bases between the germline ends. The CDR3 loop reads CASSLEGFNEKLFF. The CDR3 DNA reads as TGCGCCAGCAGCTTGGAGGGCTTTAATGAAAAACTGTTTTTT.

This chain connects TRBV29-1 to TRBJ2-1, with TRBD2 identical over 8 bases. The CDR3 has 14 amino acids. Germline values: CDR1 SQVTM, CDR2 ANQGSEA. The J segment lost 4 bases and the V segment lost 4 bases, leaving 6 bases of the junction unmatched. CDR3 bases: TGCAGCGTTGTGGGTAGCGGGGATTACAATGAGCAGTTCTTC. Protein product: CSVVGSGDYNEQFF.

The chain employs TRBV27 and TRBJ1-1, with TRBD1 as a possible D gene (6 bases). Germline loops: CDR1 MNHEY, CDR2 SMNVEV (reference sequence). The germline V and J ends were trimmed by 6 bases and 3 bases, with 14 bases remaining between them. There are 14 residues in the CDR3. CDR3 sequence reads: CASSAGVGYTEAFF. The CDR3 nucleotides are TGTGCCAGCAGCGCAGGGGTAGGTTACACTGAAGCTTTCTTT.

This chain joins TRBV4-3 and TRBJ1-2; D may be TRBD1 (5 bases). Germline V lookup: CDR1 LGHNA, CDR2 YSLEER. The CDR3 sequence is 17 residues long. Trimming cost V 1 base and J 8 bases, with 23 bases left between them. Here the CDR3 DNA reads TGCGCCAGCAGCCAAGCCTTTTCCGGACGGGACGGCGTCGGCTACACCTTC. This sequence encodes CASSQAFSGRDGVGYTF.

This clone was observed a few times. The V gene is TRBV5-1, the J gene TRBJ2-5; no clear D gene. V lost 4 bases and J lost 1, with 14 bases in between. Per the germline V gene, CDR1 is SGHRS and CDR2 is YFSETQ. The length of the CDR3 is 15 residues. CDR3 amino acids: CASSGGGGVQETQYF. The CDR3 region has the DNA TGCGCCAGCAGCGGCGGTGGTGGGGTCCAAGAGACCCAGTACTTC. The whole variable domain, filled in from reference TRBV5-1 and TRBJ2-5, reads KAGVTQTPRYLIKTRGQQVTLSCSPISGHRSVSWYQQTPGQGLQFLFEYFSETQRNKGNFPGRFSGRQFSNSRSEMNVSTLELGDSALYLCASSGGGGVQETQYFGPGTRLLVL.

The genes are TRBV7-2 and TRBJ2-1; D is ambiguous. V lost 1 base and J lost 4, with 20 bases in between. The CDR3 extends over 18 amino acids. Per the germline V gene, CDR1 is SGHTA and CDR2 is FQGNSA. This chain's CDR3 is CASSLVAVSASRYNEQFF. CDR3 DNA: TGTGCCAGCAGCTTAGTGGCAGTTTCTGCCAGTCGATACAATGAGCAGTTCTTC. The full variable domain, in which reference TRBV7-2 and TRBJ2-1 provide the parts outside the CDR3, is GAGVSQSPSNKVTEKGKDVELRCDPISGHTALYWYRQSLGQGLEFLIYFQGNSAPDKSGLPSDRFSAERTGGSVSTLTIQRTQQEDSAVYLCASSLVAVSASRYNEQFFGPGTRLTVL.

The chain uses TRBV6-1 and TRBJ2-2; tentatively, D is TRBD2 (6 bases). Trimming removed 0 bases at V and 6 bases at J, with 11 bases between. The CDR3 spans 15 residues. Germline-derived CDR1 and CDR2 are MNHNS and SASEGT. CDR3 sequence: CASSEAGRRAGELFF. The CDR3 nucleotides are TGTGCCAGCAGTGAAGCGGGACGGAGGGCCGGGGAGCTGTTTTTT.

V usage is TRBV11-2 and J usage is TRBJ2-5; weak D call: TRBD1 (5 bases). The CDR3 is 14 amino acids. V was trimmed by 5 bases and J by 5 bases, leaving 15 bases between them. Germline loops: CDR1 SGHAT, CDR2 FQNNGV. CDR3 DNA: TGTGCCAGCAGCGGTAGGCAGCCAGGGGAGACCCAGTACTTC. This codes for CASSGRQPGETQYF.

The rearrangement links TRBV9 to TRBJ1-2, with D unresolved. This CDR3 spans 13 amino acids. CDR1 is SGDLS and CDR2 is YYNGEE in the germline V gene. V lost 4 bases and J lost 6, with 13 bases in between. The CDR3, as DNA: TGTGCCAGCAGCACCGGGAGGGCGGATGGCTACACCTTC. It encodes CASSTGRADGYTF.

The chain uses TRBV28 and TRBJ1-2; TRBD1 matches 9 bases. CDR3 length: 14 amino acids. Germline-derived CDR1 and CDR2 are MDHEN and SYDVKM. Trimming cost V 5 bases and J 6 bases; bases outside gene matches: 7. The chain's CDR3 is CASSAPGQGNGYTF. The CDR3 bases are TGTGCCAGCAGTGCACCGGGACAGGGAAATGGCTACACCTTC.

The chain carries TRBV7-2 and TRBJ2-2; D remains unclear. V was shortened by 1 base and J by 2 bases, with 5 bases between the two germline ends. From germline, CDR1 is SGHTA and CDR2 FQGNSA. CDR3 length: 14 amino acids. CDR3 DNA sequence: TGTGCCAGCAGCTTAGTAGCCAACACCGGGGAGCTGTTTTTT. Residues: CASSLVANTGELFF. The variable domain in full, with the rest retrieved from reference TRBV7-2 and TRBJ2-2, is GAGVSQSPSNKVTEKGKDVELRCDPISGHTALYWYRQSLGQGLEFLIYFQGNSAPDKSGLPSDRFSAERTGGSVSTLTIQRTQQEDSAVYLCASSLVANTGELFFGEGSRLTVL.

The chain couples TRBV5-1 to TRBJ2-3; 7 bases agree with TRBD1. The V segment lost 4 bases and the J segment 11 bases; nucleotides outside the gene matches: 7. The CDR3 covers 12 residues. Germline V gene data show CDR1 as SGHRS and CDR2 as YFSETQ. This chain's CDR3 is CASSQQGLGQYF. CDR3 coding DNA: TGCGCCAGCAGCCAACAGGGGCTCGGGCAGTATTTT.

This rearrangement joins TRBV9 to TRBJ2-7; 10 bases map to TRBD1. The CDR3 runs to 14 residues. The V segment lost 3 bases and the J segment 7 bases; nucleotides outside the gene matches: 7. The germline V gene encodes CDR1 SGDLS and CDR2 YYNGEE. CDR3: CASSAGTGVYEQYF. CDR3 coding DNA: TGTGCCAGCAGCGCCGGGACAGGGGTATATGAGCAGTACTTC.

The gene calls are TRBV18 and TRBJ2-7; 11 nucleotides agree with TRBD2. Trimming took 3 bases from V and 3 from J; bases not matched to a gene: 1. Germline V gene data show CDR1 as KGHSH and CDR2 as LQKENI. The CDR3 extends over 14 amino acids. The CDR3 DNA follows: TGTGCCAGCTCACCGACTAGCGGGAACTACGAGCAGTACTTC. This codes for CASSPTSGNYEQYF.